This passage covers 28 T cell receptor beta chains from one sample sequenced in a study of OX40 agonist ivuxolimab in advanced cancers. To prepare the library, the immunoSEQ multiplex PCR assay was applied. TCRdb's version of the immuneACCESS table is confined to in-frame rearrangements and falls short of the full clone set. An unresolved V gene accounts for under half of the shortfall where checked; the remainder is of unknown origin. The sample table records approximately 76,000 clones; about 93% of these occur just once. Less than 7% of the sample rests with the top ten. The sample was CD4+ or CD8+ T cells sorted from blood, taken in a trial of the OX40 agonist ivuxolimab. The receptors were sampled from an adult with an advanced solid tumor such as melanoma, head and neck, liver or kidney cancer.

CDR3 DNA sequence: TGTGCCAGCAGCTTAGACACGGATACGCAGTATTTT. This gives the protein CASSLDTDTQYF. V usage is TRBV7-8 and J usage is TRBJ2-3; D gene uncertain. V was trimmed by 1 base and J by 6 bases, leaving 5 bases between them. Germline V gene lookup returns CDR1 SGHVS and CDR2 FQNEAQ. This CDR3 has 12 amino acids.

V gene TRBV4-1 combines with J gene TRBJ2-1, with D possibly TRBD2 on 6 matching bases. This CDR3 spans 13 amino acids. V lost 1 base to trimming and J lost 10 bases, with 11 bases between them. Germline CDR1 and CDR2: MGHRA and YSYEKL. CDR3 sequence reads: CASSQGLVGEQFF. The DNA for the CDR3 is TGCGCCAGCAGCCAAGGACTAGTGGGGGAGCAGTTCTTC.

This chain uses TRBV7-9 with TRBJ1-4, with D tentatively TRBD1 (6 bases). The germline V and J ends were trimmed by 5 bases and 8 bases, with 18 bases remaining between them. The germline V gene has CDR1 SEHNR and CDR2 FQNEAQ (reference sequence). The CDR3 runs to 15 residues. In DNA form, the CDR3 reads TGTGCCAGCAGCCTCCACAGGGAGTGGGAAGAAAAACTGTTTTTT. As protein: CASSLHREWEEKLFF. Supplemented by reference TRBV7-9 and TRBJ1-4, the full variable domain reads DTGVSQNPRHKITKRGQNVTFRCDPISEHNRLYWYRQTLGQGPEFLTYFQNEAQLEKSRLLSDRFSAERPKGSFSTLEIQRTEQGDSAMYLCASSLHREWEEKLFFGSGTQLSVL.

The chain joins TRBV5-6 to TRBJ2-4; D perhaps matches TRBD1 (6 bases). CDR3 length equals 14 residues. The V gene's germline CDR1 is SGHDT and CDR2 YYEEEE. The V end lost 3 bases, the J end lost 7 bases, and 14 bases lay between the germline ends. CDR3: CASSYLTGKNIQYF. CDR3 DNA: TGTGCCAGCAGCTATCTGACAGGAAAGAACATTCAGTACTTC.

The genes are TRBV30 and TRBJ1-1; a weak D match, TRBD1 (5 bases). CDR3 length: 17 amino acids. Germline CDR1 GTSNPN, CDR2 SVGIG (reference sequence). Trimming stripped 3 bases from V and 2 bases from J, with 22 bases between. This chain's CDR3 is CAWSPREMGLENTEAFF. Here the CDR3 DNA reads TGTGCCTGGAGCCCCCGTGAGATGGGACTTGAAAACACTGAAGCTTTCTTT.

The rearrangement joins TRBV9 to TRBJ1-4, with D unclear. V lost 4 bases to trimming and J lost 10 bases, with 17 bases between them. Germline V gene lookup returns CDR1 SGDLS and CDR2 YYNGEE. The CDR3 totals 14 residues. In DNA, the CDR3 is TGTGCCAGCAGCTTAGGAGGGCCTAGCGGAAAACTGTTTTTT. It encodes CASSLGGPSGKLFF.

The chain couples TRBV7-6 to TRBJ2-1, with 10 bases fitting TRBD2. The trim removed 1 base at V and 4 bases at J, leaving 4 bases unmatched. Germline values: CDR1 SGHVS, CDR2 FNYEAQ. The CDR3 covers 16 residues. The CDR3 DNA follows: TGTGCCAGCAGCTTAGAGGCTAGCGGGAGTTACAATGAGCAGTTCTTC. Translation: CASSLEASGSYNEQFF.

The chain is built from TRBV6-5 and TRBJ1-1; tentative D call: TRBD1 (5 bases). Germline V gene sequence: CDR1 MNHEY, CDR2 SVGAGI. This CDR3 is built from 15 residues. With 0 bases removed from V and 4 bases from J, the gap between germline ends came to 12 bases. CDR3 residues: CASSYSNTGGTEAFF. The CDR3 DNA follows: TGTGCCAGCAGTTACTCGAACACCGGGGGCACTGAAGCTTTCTTT.

This sequence joins TRBV7-8 and TRBJ2-5, with D perhaps being TRBD1 or TRBD2 (6 bases each). Trimming took 2 bases from V and 5 from J, leaving 15 bases between them. This CDR3 contains 15 residues. Per germline, CDR1 SGHVS and CDR2 FQNEAQ. The CDR3 here is CASSLSTRGRETQYF. The CDR3 DNA reads as TGTGCCAGCAGCTTAAGCACGAGGGGGAGGGAGACCCAGTACTTC.

The V and J genes are TRBV19 and TRBJ2-5; maybe TRBD2 (6 bases). Germline V gives CDR1 LNHDA, CDR2 SQIVND (reference sequence). The germline V and J ends were trimmed by 3 bases and 5 bases, with 22 bases remaining between them. The CDR3 runs to 17 residues. DNA of the CDR3: TGTGCCAGTAGTATGTGGGCTAGAGGGACTGAAGGGGAGACCCAGTACTTC. Protein sequence: CASSMWARGTEGETQYF.

This clone was seen only once. This chain uses TRBV6-5 with TRBJ2-1; TRBD2 matches 11 bases. This CDR3 comprises 15 residues. The J segment lost 6 bases and the V segment lost 6 bases, leaving 7 bases of the junction unmatched. The germline CDR1 and CDR2 sequences are MNHEY and SVGAGI. CDR3 in DNA: TGTGCCAGCAGAGGGGGAGGACTAGCGGGCAATGAGCAGTTCTTC. Translation gives CASRGGGLAGNEQFF.

The J gene is TRBJ1-1, the V gene TRBV5-1; D remains unclear. Trimming left V 0 bases short and J 0 bases short, with 12 bases between. CDR3 size: 16 residues. Germline CDR1 and CDR2: SGHRS and YFSETQ. CDR3 loop: CASSLDPLAMNTEAFF. The CDR3, as DNA: TGCGCCAGCAGCTTGGATCCCTTGGCTATGAACACTGAAGCTTTCTTT.

V gene TRBV11-2 combines with J gene TRBJ2-4, with TRBD1 matching over 9 bases. This CDR3 contains 17 residues. CDR1 SGHAT and CDR2 FQNNGV come from the germline V gene. J was trimmed by 0 bases and V by 3 bases; bases with no gene match: 6. As DNA, the CDR3 is TGTGCCAGCAGCTTGGGACAGGGACCACTAGCCAAAAACATTCAGTACTTC. It specifies CASSLGQGPLAKNIQYF.

The chain employs TRBV27 and TRBJ2-7; D tentatively reads TRBD1 or TRBD2 (5 bases each). Germline values: CDR1 MNHEY, CDR2 SMNVEV (reference sequence). The CDR3 covers 15 residues. The V and J ends lost 2 bases and 3 bases respectively, with 14 bases between them. This CDR3 reads CASSLTPGAIYEQYF. In nucleotides, the CDR3 is TGTGCCAGCAGTTTAACCCCCGGGGCTATCTACGAGCAGTACTTC.

This chain joins TRBV5-6 and TRBJ1-2, with 7 bases fitting TRBD1. The CDR3 is made up of 16 amino acids. Germline V gene data show CDR1 as SGHDT and CDR2 as YYEEEE. The V and J ends lost 2 bases and 4 bases, in that order; junction bases with no gene match: 11. The DNA of the CDR3 is TGTGCCAGCAGCTTCAGCGAACAGGGGCCTCCCTATGGCTACACCTTC. It yields the protein CASSFSEQGPPYGYTF.

J is TRBJ1-2 and V is TRBV29-1; a possible D gene is TRBD1 (5 bases). The CDR3 spans 14 residues. V gave up 4 bases and J gave up 3 bases, with 15 bases separating them. Per the germline V gene, CDR1 is SQVTM and CDR2 is ANQGSEA. This chain's CDR3 is CSVGKAGHDYGYTF. The CDR3 DNA is TGCAGCGTTGGGAAGGCAGGGCATGACTATGGCTACACCTTC. Full variable domain (missing parts from reference TRBV29-1 and TRBJ1-2): SAVISQKPSRDICQRGTSLTIQCQVDSQVTMMFWYRQQPGQSLTLIATANQGSEATYESGFVIDKFPISRPNLTFSTLTVSNMSPEDSSIYLCSVGKAGHDYGYTFGSGTRLTVV.

The CDR3 loop is CASSRNGRDGDIQYF. The CDR3 nucleotides read TGTGCCAGCAGCCGAAATGGGCGGGACGGGGACATTCAGTACTTC. The chain is built from TRBV7-3 and TRBJ2-4; a possible D gene is TRBD2 (6 bases). Germline lookup yields CDR1 SGHTA and CDR2 FQGTGA. Trimming removed 5 bases from V and 8 bases from J, with 19 bases in between. The CDR3 has 15 residues.

The chain has TRBV2 and TRBJ2-7; the D is unclear. Between the trimmed V and J ends, which lost 3 bases and 6 bases, there was a span of 9 bases. Germline loops: CDR1 SNHLY, CDR2 FYNNEI. This CDR3 region has 12 residues. In nucleotides, the CDR3 is TGTGCCAGCAGTGAGTCTTTAGGCGAGCAGTACTTC. It codes for CASSESLGEQYF.

CDR3 region: CASSSPLTENYGYTF. The CDR3 DNA reads as TGTGCCAGCAGCTCCCCCCTGACAGAAAACTATGGCTACACCTTC. The chain joins TRBV5-6 to TRBJ1-2; possible D gene TRBD1, 5 bases. Trimming cost V 3 bases and J 2 bases, with 14 bases left between them. The germline V gene encodes CDR1 SGHDT and CDR2 YYEEEE. The length of the CDR3 is 15 residues.

The chain links TRBV29-1 to TRBJ2-7; 16 bases are shared with TRBD2. Trimming cost V 1 base and J 4 bases; bases outside gene matches: 10. The CDR3 runs to 18 residues. CDR1 is SQVTM and CDR2 is ANQGSEA in the germline V gene. The CDR3 here is CSVEGWGTSGRGSYEQYF. CDR3 bases: TGCAGCGTTGAAGGCTGGGGGACTAGCGGGAGGGGATCGTACGAGCAGTACTTC.

CDR3 amino acids: CASSQGGGQNEKLFF. CDR3 nucleotide sequence: TGCGCCAGCAGCCAAGGGGGTGGGCAGAATGAAAAACTGTTTTTT. The chain joins TRBV4-1 to TRBJ1-4, with D unresolved. Trimming took off 1 base at V and 5 bases at J, with 11 bases between the two ends. The length of the CDR3 is 15 residues. Germline lookup yields CDR1 MGHRA and CDR2 YSYEKL.

The J gene is TRBJ1-2, the V gene TRBV7-2; no clear D. V lost 2 bases and J 8 bases, leaving 3 bases between the germline ends. The CDR3 has 10 residues. The germline gives CDR1 SGHTA, CDR2 FQGNSA. The CDR3 DNA is TGTGCCAGCAGCTTACAGGGCTACACCTTC. This gives the protein CASSLQGYTF.

This clone was recorded only once. The chain joins TRBV7-9 to TRBJ2-1; D remains unclear. The germline V and J ends were trimmed by 1 base and 0 bases, with 10 bases remaining between them. The CDR3 is made up of 16 amino acids. CDR1 SEHNR and CDR2 FQNEAQ come from the germline V gene (reference sequence). The DNA for the CDR3 is TGTGCCAGCAGCTTAGGGGCCGTAAGCTCCTACAATGAGCAGTTCTTC. Translation gives CASSLGAVSSYNEQFF.

The rearrangement uses TRBV11-2 and TRBJ1-2; TRBD1 matches 7 bases. This CDR3 is built from 14 residues. V dropped 1 base and J dropped 7; count of bases not matched to a gene: 6. Per the germline V gene, CDR1 is SGHAT and CDR2 is FQNNGV. Here the CDR3 DNA reads TGTGCCAGCAGCTTAGGGCAGGGGGAAATTGGCTACACCTTC. Protein sequence: CASSLGQGEIGYTF.

For this clone: The germline gene is not matched at one end of the junction; a read error may be the cause. This sequence joins TRBV19 and TRBJ1-5, with a weak D call TRBD1 (5 bases). There are 15 residues in the CDR3. Germline CDR1 LNHDA, CDR2 SQIVND (reference sequence). In DNA form, the CDR3 reads TGTGCCAGTAGCATAGAGGGGTACGGCAATCAGCCCCAGCATTTT. Translating it yields CASSIEGYGNQPQHF.

This chain uses TRBV6-5 with TRBJ2-1; a possible D gene is TRBD1 (6 bases). Germline V gene lookup returns CDR1 MNHEY and CDR2 SVGAGI. V was cut by 4 bases and J by 0 bases, with 10 bases left in between. The CDR3 contains 15 residues. CDR3: CASSWGPSSYNEQFF. As DNA, the CDR3 is TGTGCCAGCAGTTGGGGGCCCAGCTCCTACAATGAGCAGTTCTTC.

This clone appeared a few times. The CDR3 DNA sequence: TGTGCCAGCAGCCCAATTGCGCGGGCAGACTACGAGCAGTACTTC. Residues: CASSPIARADYEQYF. J is TRBJ2-7 and V is TRBV9; D possibly corresponds to TRBD2 (5 bases). This CDR3 region has 15 residues. V was cut by 4 bases and J by 3 bases, with 17 bases left in between. Germline V gives CDR1 SGDLS, CDR2 YYNGEE.

The chain is built from TRBV9 and TRBJ1-3, with D unresolved. The CDR3 has 15 amino acids. CDR1 is SGDLS and CDR2 is YYNGEE in the germline V gene. V lost 0 bases, J lost 0 bases, and 7 bases lay in between. The DNA of the CDR3 is TGTGCCAGCAGCGTAGAGCACAACTCTGGAAACACCATATATTTT. Translation: CASSVEHNSGNTIYF.